The 4 T cell receptor beta chains in this list originate from one sample, sequenced in a study of T cell responses to AZD1222 COVID-19 vaccine. The data were produced by immunoSEQ multiplex PCR, yet TCRdb's version contains in-frame clones alone and is incomplete. The sample carries about 42,000 clones, about 91% recorded once. The specimen comprised peripheral blood, sampled 28 days after the second AZD1222 dose. Source of these receptors: an adult who received the AZD1222 COVID-19 vaccine.

V and J are TRBV7-6 and TRBJ2-3; 14 nucleotides align to TRBD2. CDR3 length: 16 residues. The J segment lost 3 bases and the V segment lost 2 bases, leaving 1 base of the junction unmatched. CDR1 and CDR2 (germline): SGHVS, FNYEAQ. In DNA, the CDR3 is TGTGCCAGCAGCTTACGACTAGCGGGAGGGACAGATACGCAGTATTTT. The encoded protein is CASSLRLAGGTDTQYF.

The chain has TRBV9 and TRBJ2-1; D not resolved. Germline V gene lookup returns CDR1 SGDLS and CDR2 YYNGEE. The V end lost 2 bases, the J end lost 10 bases, and 13 bases lay between the germline ends. CDR3 length: 13 amino acids. The CDR3 DNA reads as TGTGCCAGCAGCGTGGTTAACGAGAACGAGCAGTTCTTC. Protein product: CASSVVNENEQFF.

The chain is built from TRBV18 and TRBJ1-5, with D unclear. The germline V gene encodes CDR1 KGHSH and CDR2 LQKENI. The CDR3 covers 14 residues. Trimming cost V 4 bases and J 0 bases, with 7 bases left between them. CDR3 amino acids: CASSLGHSNQPQHF. Written as DNA, the CDR3 is TGTGCCAGCTCACTAGGGCATAGCAATCAGCCCCAGCATTTT.

The chain has TRBV7-3 and TRBJ1-1, with 7 positions matching TRBD1. Germline-derived CDR1 and CDR2 are SGHTA and FQGTGA. The CDR3 extends over 12 amino acids. Trimming cost V 5 bases and J 7 bases; bases outside gene matches: 4. The CDR3 sequence: CASSGQVGEAFF. CDR3 nucleotide sequence: TGTGCCAGCAGCGGACAGGTTGGTGAAGCTTTCTTT.